The sequence of this T cell receptor (beta chain) was determined in a study of beta chain features in type 1 diabetes. Study observations and caveats: Shorter templates may be favored by PCR, equally so in patients and controls. A moderate, significant TCRB CDR3 shortening appeared in type 1 diabetes across four CD4+ subsets. The cDNA sequencing approach could over-represent high-TCR-expressing cells.

Via the markers CD45RO/CCR7/CD25/CD127/CD95/CD27, stem cell-like memory, regulatory, central memory and naive CD4+ cells were sorted. CDR1 SEHNR and CDR2 FQNEAQ come from the germline V gene (reference sequence). The ends lost 5 bases at V and 4 bases at J; junction bases unmatched: 5. The CDR3 consists of 14 residues. As concerns this clone: Its target is not known.

The whole isolated RNA underwent reverse transcription, so sequencing captured expressed TCRB transcripts. TCRdb's table, derived via immunoSEQ multiplex PCR, lists solely in-frame clones and lacks some. The table includes 140,000 to 150,000 clones, around 50% detected once. The receptor's source is a man aged 18 to 35 in good health. Material for sequencing was Tregs from blood. The chain employs TRBV7-9 and TRBJ2-3; 8 nucleotides match TRBD2. The CDR3 bases are TGTGCCAGCAGCCGTGGACTAGCCCCAGATACGCAGTATTTT. This codes for CASSRGLAPDTQYF.